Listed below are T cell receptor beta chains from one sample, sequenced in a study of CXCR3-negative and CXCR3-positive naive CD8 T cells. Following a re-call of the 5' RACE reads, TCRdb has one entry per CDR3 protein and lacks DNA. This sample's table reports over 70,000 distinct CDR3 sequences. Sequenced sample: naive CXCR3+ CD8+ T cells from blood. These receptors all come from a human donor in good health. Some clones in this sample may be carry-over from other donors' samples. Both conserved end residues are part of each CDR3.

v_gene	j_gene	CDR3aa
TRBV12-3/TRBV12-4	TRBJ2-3	CASSLISGTVTDTQYF
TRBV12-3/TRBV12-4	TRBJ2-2	CASSLIGQNTGELFF
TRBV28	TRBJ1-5	CASRIYRGEVAHQPQHF
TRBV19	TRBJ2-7	CASSIGSGGFYEQYF
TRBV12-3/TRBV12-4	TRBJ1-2	CASYGPEGYTF
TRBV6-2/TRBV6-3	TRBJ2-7	CASSKPKAGGPGEQYF
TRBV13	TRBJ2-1	CASSSRTSGSYNEQFF
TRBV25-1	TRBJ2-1	CASSEWRRNPEQFF
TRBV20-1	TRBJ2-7	CRADETKTYEQYF
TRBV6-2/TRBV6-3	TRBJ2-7	CASSYGLPYEQYF
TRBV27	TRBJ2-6	CASSLAFSGANVLTF
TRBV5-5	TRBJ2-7	CASSPYLYVAGTYEQYF
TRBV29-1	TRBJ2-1	CSVVPRPLYNEQFF
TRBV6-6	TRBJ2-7	CASSIQTSGRVRYEQYF
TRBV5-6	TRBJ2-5	CASSLFLQETQYF
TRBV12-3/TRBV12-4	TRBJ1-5	CASSFLSNQPQHF
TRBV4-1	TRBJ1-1	CASSQGITTEAFF
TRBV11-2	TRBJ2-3	CASSTFSGFPDTQYF
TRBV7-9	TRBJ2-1	CASSMGLAGVAYNEQFF
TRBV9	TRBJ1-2	CASSVSTRQGWYGYTF
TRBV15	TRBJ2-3	CATSNSTSGGRGDTQYF
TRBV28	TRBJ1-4	CASSRTNEKLFF
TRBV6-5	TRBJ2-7	CASRPGEEIYEQYF
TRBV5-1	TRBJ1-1	CASSLAGRDHMNTEAFF
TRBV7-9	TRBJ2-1	CASSRRQGRNNEQFF
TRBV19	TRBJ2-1	CATRALGSSYNEQFF
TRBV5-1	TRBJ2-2	CASSFADTPNAGELFF
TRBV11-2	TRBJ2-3	CASSPRYSGSYTDTQYF
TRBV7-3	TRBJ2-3	CASSSPLAGDTDTQYF
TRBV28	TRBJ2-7	CASKYPRGANEQYF
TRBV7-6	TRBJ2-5	CASSLRIQETQYF
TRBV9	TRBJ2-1	CASSVDVSGVGNEQFF
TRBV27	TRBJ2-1	CASSLFEGGGYNEQFF
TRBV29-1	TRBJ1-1	CSAGEGGYDFF
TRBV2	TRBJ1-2	CASIGGRDDLAF
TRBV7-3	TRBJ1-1	CASSLTGNDGEEAFF
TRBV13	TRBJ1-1	CASNSQRDGNTEAFF
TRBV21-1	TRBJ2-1	CASSKGRDRGTYNEQSF
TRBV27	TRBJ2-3	CASSPSWGSTDTQYF
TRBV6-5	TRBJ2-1	CASSYFRTDKEQFF
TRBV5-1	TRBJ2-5	CASSLDPGETQYF
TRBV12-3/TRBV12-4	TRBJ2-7	CASSVATSSYEQYF
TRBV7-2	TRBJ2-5	CASSLFSGETQYF
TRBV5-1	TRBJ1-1	CASSLYGEWTEAFF
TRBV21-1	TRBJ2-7	CASSTLPRGLPYEQYF
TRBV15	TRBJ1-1	CATSTKPARNTEAFF
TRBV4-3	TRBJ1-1	CASSQDLGNKDTEAFF
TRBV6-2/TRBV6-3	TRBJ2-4	CARSPMVGGGGNIQYF
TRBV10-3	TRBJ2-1	CAISEEDRGGNEQFF
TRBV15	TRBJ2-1	CATSRELDGGAINEQFF
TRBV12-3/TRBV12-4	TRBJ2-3	CASSGSTDTQYF
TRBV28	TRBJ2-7	CASSSILRENGYEQYF
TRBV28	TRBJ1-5	CASSGTLSNQPQHF
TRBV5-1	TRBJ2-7	CASSLLGELDEQYF
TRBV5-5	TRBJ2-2	CASSPGLSNTGELFF